A selection of T cell receptor beta chains follows, all from one sample in a study of T cells of healthy individuals. TCRdb recomputed calls from the 5' RACE reads with MiXCR, one row per CDR3 protein. The sample lists about 96,000 distinct CDR3 sequences, around 17% occurring once. The receptors shown here come from a human donor in good health. CDR3s include the opening cysteine and the closing phenylalanine or tryptophan.

cdr3_aa j_call v_call
CAISDVQPPNQPQHF TRBJ1-5 TRBV10-3
CASSEGNTGELFF TRBJ2-2 TRBV6-4
CASSQDSQSPIQYF TRBJ2-4 TRBV4-2
CASRAGRREKLFF TRBJ1-4 TRBV5-1
CASSLALARTEAFF TRBJ1-1 TRBV7-2
CASSWGLAGVQEQYF TRBJ2-7 TRBV6-2/TRBV6-3
CASSPMGQGSYEQYF TRBJ2-7 TRBV7-2
CSARGSGIENIQYF TRBJ2-4 TRBV20-1
CASSLFMRKNTGELFF TRBJ2-2 TRBV7-2
CASSVRDVYNEQFF TRBJ2-1 TRBV11-2